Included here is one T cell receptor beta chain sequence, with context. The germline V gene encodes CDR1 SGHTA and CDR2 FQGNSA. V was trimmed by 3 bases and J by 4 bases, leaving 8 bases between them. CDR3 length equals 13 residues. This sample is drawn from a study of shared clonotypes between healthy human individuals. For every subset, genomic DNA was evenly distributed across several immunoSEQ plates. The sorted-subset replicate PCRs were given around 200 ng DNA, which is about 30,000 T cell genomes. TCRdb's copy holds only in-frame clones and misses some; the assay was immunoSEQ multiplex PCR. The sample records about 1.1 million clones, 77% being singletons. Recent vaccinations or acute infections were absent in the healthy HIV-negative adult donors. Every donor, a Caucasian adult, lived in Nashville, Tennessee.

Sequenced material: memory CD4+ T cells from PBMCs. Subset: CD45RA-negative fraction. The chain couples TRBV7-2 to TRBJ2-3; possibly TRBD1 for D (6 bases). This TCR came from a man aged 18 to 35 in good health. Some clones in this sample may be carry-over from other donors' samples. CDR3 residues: CASSFGGADTQYF. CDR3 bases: TGTGCCAGCAGCTTTGGGGGCGCAGATACGCAGTATTTT. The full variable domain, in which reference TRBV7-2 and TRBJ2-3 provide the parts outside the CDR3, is GAGVSQSPSNKVTEKGKDVELRCDPISGHTALYWYRQSLGQGLEFLIYFQGNSAPDKSGLPSDRFSAERTGGSVSTLTIQRTQQEDSAVYLCASSFGGADTQYFGPGTRLTVL.